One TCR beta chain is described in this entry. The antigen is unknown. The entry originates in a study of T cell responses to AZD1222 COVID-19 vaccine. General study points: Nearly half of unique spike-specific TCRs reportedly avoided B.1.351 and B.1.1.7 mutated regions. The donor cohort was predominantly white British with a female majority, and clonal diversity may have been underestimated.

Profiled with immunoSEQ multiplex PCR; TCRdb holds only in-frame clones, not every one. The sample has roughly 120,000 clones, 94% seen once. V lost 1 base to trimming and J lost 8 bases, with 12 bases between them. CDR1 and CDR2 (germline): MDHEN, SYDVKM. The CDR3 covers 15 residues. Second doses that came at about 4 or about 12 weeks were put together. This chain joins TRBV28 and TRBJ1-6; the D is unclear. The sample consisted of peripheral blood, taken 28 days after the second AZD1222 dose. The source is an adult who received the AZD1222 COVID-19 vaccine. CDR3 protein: CASSLFSGVDSPLHF. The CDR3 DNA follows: TGTGCCAGCAGTTTATTTTCTGGGGTAGATTCACCCCTCCACTTT.